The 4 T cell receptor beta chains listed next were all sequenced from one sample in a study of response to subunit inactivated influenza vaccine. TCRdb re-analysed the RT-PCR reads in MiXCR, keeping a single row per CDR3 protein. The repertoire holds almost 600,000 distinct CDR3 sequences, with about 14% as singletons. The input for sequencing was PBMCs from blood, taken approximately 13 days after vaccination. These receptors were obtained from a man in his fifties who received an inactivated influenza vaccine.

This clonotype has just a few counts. The CDR3 here is CASSLVTGTNYGYTF. The CDR3 bases are TGCGCCAGCAGCTTGGTAACAGGAACTAACTATGGCTACACCTTC. The gene calls are TRBV5-1 and TRBJ1-2, with a possible D match to TRBD1 (5 bases). The V end lost 0 bases, the J end lost 0 bases, and 9 bases lay between the germline ends. The CDR3 length is 15 residues. CDR1 SGHRS and CDR2 YFSETQ come from the germline V gene.

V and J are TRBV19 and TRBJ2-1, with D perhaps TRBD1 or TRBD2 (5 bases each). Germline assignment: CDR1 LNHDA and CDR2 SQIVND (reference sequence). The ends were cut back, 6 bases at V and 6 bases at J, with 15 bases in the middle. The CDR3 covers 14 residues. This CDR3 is CASRKPGTSNEQFF. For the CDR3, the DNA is TGTGCCAGTAGGAAACCGGGGACCTCCAATGAGCAGTTCTTC.

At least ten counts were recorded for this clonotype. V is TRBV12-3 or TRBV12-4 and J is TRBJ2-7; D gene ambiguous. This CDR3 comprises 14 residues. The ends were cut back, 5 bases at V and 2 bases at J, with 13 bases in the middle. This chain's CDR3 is CASSPRAGPYEQYF. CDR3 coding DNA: TGTGCCAGCAGTCCTAGGGCAGGACCCTACGAGCAGTACTTC.

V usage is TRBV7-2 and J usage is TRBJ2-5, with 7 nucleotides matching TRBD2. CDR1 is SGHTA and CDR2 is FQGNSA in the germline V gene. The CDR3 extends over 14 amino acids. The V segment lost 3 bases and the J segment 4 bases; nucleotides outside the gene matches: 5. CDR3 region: CASSFQAGRETQYF. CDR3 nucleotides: TGTGCCAGCAGCTTCCAAGCGGGAAGAGAGACCCAGTACTTC.